This record covers a single T cell receptor (beta chain). The source of the sample is a study of shared clonotypes between healthy human individuals. The table came from immunoSEQ multiplex PCR; TCRdb's copy has only in-frame clones and leaves some out. The repertoire has approximately 2,300,000 clones, 85% to 95% of them found once; the top ten carry around 0.4%. In germline, CDR1 is LNHNV, CDR2 YYDKDF (reference sequence). V lost 3 bases, J lost 8 bases, and 13 bases lay in between. This CDR3 comprises 14 residues. The receptor's source is a man between 18 and 29 years old in good health. Some clones in this sample may be carry-over from other donors' samples. The chain joins TRBV15 to TRBJ1-4; D is uncertain. The sample was naive CD4+ T cells from PBMCs. Sample subset: CD45RA+ positively selected. The CDR3 DNA reads TGTGCCACCAGCAGTCCGGGCCAAGGGGAAAAACTGTTTTTT. This sequence encodes CATSSPGQGEKLFF. The full variable domain, completed using reference TRBV15 and TRBJ1-4, is DAMVIQNPRYQVTQFGKPVTLSCSQTLNHNVMYWYQQKSSQAPKLLFHYYDKDFNNEADTPDNFQSRRPNTSFCFLDIRSPGLGDTAMYLCATSSPGQGEKLFFGSGTQLSVL.